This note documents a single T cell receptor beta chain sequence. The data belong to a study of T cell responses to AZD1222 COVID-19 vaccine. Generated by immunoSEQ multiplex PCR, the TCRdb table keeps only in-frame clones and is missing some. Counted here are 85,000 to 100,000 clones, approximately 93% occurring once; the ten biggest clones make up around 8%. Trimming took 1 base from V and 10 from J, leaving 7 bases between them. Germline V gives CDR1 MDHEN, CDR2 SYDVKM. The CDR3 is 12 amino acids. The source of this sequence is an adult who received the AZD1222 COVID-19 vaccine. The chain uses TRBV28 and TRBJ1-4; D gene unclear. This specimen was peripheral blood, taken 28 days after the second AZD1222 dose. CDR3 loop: CASSLSEGKLFF. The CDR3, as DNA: TGTGCCAGCAGTTTATCGGAGGGAAAACTGTTTTTT. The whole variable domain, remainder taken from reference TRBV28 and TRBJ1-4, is DVKVTQSSRYLVKRTGEKVFLECVQDMDHENMFWYRQDPGLGLRLIYFSYDVKMKEKGDIPEGYSVSREKKERFSLILESASTNQTSMYLCASSLSEGKLFFGSGTQLSVL.